What follows are 28 T cell receptor beta chains derived from one specimen sequenced in a study of shared clonotypes between healthy human individuals. Terminally differentiated effector memory CD45RA+ cells were excluded by CCR7 positive selection of CD45RO-negative cells. This table comes from immunoSEQ multiplex PCR, and its TCRdb copy is limited to in-frame clones, with some not included. The sample carries 2 million or so clones, approximately 94% recorded once. The sample was naive CD8+ T cells sorted from blood. Receptor source: a man younger than 35 in good health.

The genes are TRBV15 and TRBJ2-5, with D tentatively TRBD2 (6 bases). V was cut by 5 bases and J by 0 bases, with 13 bases left in between. Germline loops: CDR1 LNHNV, CDR2 YYDKDF (reference sequence). The CDR3 extends over 15 amino acids. The CDR3, as DNA: TGTGCCACCAGCCACCTGACTAGGGACCAAGAGACCCAGTACTTC. Its translation: CATSHLTRDQETQYF.

The gene calls are TRBV7-6 and TRBJ2-1; 8 bases match TRBD2. The CDR3 runs 19 residues. Per the germline V gene, CDR1 is SGHVS and CDR2 is FNYEAQ. V trimming: 2 bases; J trimming: 1 base; junction bases outside the gene matches: 13. CDR3 loop: CASSLFGTRHFGSYNEQFF. As DNA, the CDR3 is TGTGCCAGCAGCTTATTCGGGACTAGACATTTCGGGTCCTACAATGAGCAGTTCTTC.

DNA of the CDR3: TGTGCCAGCAGCTTCGCTAGCGGGTCAGATACGCAGTATTTT. Translating it yields CASSFASGSDTQYF. The chain combines TRBV11-2 with TRBJ2-3; 8 positions agree with TRBD2. Unmatched junction bases numbered 3, after V lost 3 bases and J lost 4 bases. The CDR3 loop spans 14 amino acids. Germline lookup yields CDR1 SGHAT and CDR2 FQNNGV.

This clone was counted between two and nine times. At the DNA level, this CDR3 is encoded by other sequences in the same sample as well. The chain links TRBV27 to TRBJ1-5; D might be TRBD1 (6 bases). The CDR3 is made up of 14 amino acids. CDR1 and CDR2 from the germline V gene are MNHEY and SMNVEV (reference sequence). V dropped 2 bases and J dropped 1 base, with 6 bases sitting between them. Here the CDR3 DNA reads TGTGCCAGCAGTTTACAGGGGAGCAATCAGCCCCAGCATTTT. This gives the protein CASSLQGSNQPQHF.

CDR3 loop: CASSATSWETQYF. The CDR3 DNA is TGTGCCAGCAGCGCTACATCGTGGGAGACCCAGTACTTC. The chain uses TRBV13 and TRBJ2-5; D not resolved. The CDR3 extends over 13 amino acids. Deletions cut 5 bases from V and 5 bases from J, with 12 bases between. From germline, CDR1 is PRHDT and CDR2 FYEKMQ (reference sequence).

The V gene is TRBV7-6, the J gene TRBJ2-2; 8 bases map to TRBD1. V gave up 3 bases and J gave up 2 bases; unmatched junction bases: 5. The CDR3 totals 16 residues. CDR1 is SGHVS and CDR2 is FNYEAQ in the germline V gene. The CDR3 spells CASSFDRGFNTGELFF. The CDR3 region has the DNA TGTGCCAGCAGCTTCGACAGGGGCTTCAACACCGGGGAGCTGTTTTTT.

V gene TRBV6-4 combines with J gene TRBJ2-1; 10 bases align to TRBD2. This CDR3 is built from 16 residues. In germline, CDR1 is MRHNA, CDR2 SNTAGT. V lost 3 bases and J lost 4; bases outside the gene matches: 6. The CDR3, as DNA: TGTGCCAGCAGTGAACAACCTAGCGGGGGATACAATGAGCAGTTCTTC. Protein: CASSEQPSGGYNEQFF.

This clone has a single count. The chain combines TRBV5-1 with TRBJ2-1; D perhaps matches TRBD2 (6 bases). CDR1 is SGHRS and CDR2 is YFSETQ in the germline V gene. CDR3 length: 14 residues. V was clipped by 0 bases and J by 5 bases, with 9 bases between them. The DNA of the CDR3 is TGCGCCAGCAGCTTGGTAGCGGAGGACAATGAGCAGTTCTTC. Its translation: CASSLVAEDNEQFF.

The V and J genes are TRBV4-3 and TRBJ1-2; D is unclear. The CDR3 has 14 amino acids. Germline lookup yields CDR1 LGHNA and CDR2 YSLEER. The V and J ends lost 0 bases and 4 bases respectively, with 9 bases between them. DNA of the CDR3: TGCGCCAGCAGCCAAGACGGGAGCTTCTATGGCTACACCTTC. This codes for CASSQDGSFYGYTF.

This chain connects TRBV7-9 to TRBJ1-4, with 10 bases lining up with TRBD1. CDR1 is SEHNR, CDR2 FQNEAQ, per germline (reference sequence). CDR3 length: 15 residues. The junction had 3 bases not matched to a gene; V was cut back by 1 base and J by 7 bases. The CDR3 protein is CASSLVGQGFEKLFF. CDR3 DNA: TGTGCCAGCAGCTTAGTGGGACAGGGGTTTGAAAAACTGTTTTTT.

The chain carries TRBV2 and TRBJ2-7, with D perhaps matching TRBD2 (5 bases). Trimming removed 7 bases from V and 7 bases from J, with 20 bases in between. The CDR3 is 14 residues long. CDR1 is SNHLY, CDR2 FYNNEI, per germline. CDR3 nucleotide sequence: TGTGCCAGCACACTCGGACCGGGAAATGGTGAGCAGTACTTC. Protein: CASTLGPGNGEQYF.

The chain recombines TRBV4-1 with TRBJ2-5, with D perhaps matching TRBD2 (6 bases). The J call may be incorrect, as the DNA end agrees better with TRBJ2-7. CDR3 length equals 15 residues. Germline-derived CDR1 and CDR2 are MGHRA and YSYEKL. CDR3: CASSQAAGHSYEQYF. CDR3 in DNA: TGCGCCAGCAGCCAGGCAGCGGGCCACTCCTACGAGCAGTACTTC.

V usage is TRBV19 and J usage is TRBJ2-3, with TRBD2 identical over 10 bases. Trimming at V came to 4 bases and at J to 0 bases, leaving 4 bases not matched to a gene. Per germline, CDR1 LNHDA and CDR2 SQIVND (reference sequence). The CDR3 loop spans 16 amino acids. The CDR3 DNA is TGTGCCAGTAGTACTTTAGCGGGAGGCAGCACAGATACGCAGTATTTT. Translated: CASSTLAGGSTDTQYF. The complete variable domain, with remaining parts taken from reference TRBV19 and TRBJ2-3, reads DGGITQSPKYLFRKEGQNVTLSCEQNLNHDAMYWYRQDPGQGLRLIYYSQIVNDFQKGDIAEGYSVSREKKESFPLTVTSAQKNPTAFYLCASSTLAGGSTDTQYFGPGTRLTVL.

This chain uses TRBV10-3 with TRBJ2-7; 9 bases are shared with TRBD1. With 4 bases clipped from V and 7 bases from J, the junction kept 5 bases outside the gene matches. CDR1 is ENHRY, CDR2 SYGVKD, per germline. This CDR3 has 13 amino acids. CDR3 nucleotides: TGTGCCATCAGTGTAGTGACAGGGGGGGAGCAGTACTTC. It specifies CAISVVTGGEQYF.

Concerning this clone itself: Other nucleotide sequences from this sample produce the same CDR3. J is TRBJ2-7 and V is TRBV5-4, with TRBD2 matching over 7 bases. Unmatched junction bases numbered 6, after V lost 5 bases and J lost 4 bases. The CDR3 extends over 13 amino acids. In germline, CDR1 is SGHNT, CDR2 YYREEE (reference sequence). CDR3 in DNA: TGTGCCAGCAGTCTAGCGGTCGGGTACGAGCAGTACTTC. Protein: CASSLAVGYEQYF.

The chain links TRBV6-6 to TRBJ1-1; a possible D gene is TRBD1 (6 bases). This CDR3 comprises 12 residues. The V end was cut by 4 bases, the J end by 8 bases, with 11 bases between. Germline assignment: CDR1 MNHNY and CDR2 SVGAGI (reference sequence). As DNA, the CDR3 is TGTGCCAGCAGTTCTACCGGGACAGAAGCTTTCTTT. Translating gives CASSSTGTEAFF.

In its sample, this clone was seen once. The rearrangement uses TRBV7-9 and TRBJ2-2; D uncertain. The V end was cut by 3 bases, the J end by 2 bases, with 13 bases between. Germline CDR1 is SEHNR and CDR2 is FQNEAQ (reference sequence). The CDR3 has 16 amino acids. In DNA form, the CDR3 reads TGTGCCAGCAGCTTTTCCTTCGGGCACAACACCGGGGAGCTGTTTTTT. Translation gives CASSFSFGHNTGELFF.

The chain couples TRBV29-1 to TRBJ2-7; 12 bases fit TRBD1. Unmatched junction bases numbered 13, after V lost 1 base and J lost 6 bases. The CDR3 contains 17 residues. Germline V gene lookup returns CDR1 SQVTM and CDR2 ANQGSEA. CDR3 coding DNA: TGCAGCGTTGAAGCCGGGACAGGGGGCTTTTCTTATGGCGAGCAGTACTTC. Protein: CSVEAGTGGFSYGEQYF.

This clone was counted once. The CDR3 DNA reads TGCGCCAGCAGCACCTTGGGGGAAGGGTCCTACGAGCAGTACTTC. Protein product: CASSTLGEGSYEQYF. This chain uses TRBV4-1 with TRBJ2-7; D is possibly TRBD1 or TRBD2 (5 bases each). CDR1 MGHRA and CDR2 YSYEKL come from the germline V gene. The CDR3 is made up of 15 amino acids. Trimming stripped 5 bases from V and 1 base from J, with 15 bases between.

The chain recombines TRBV7-8 with TRBJ2-2; D is possibly TRBD1 (5 bases). V lost 9 bases and J lost 3, with 14 bases in between. Per the germline V gene, CDR1 is SGHVS and CDR2 is FQNEAQ. The CDR3 sequence is 14 residues long. The CDR3 DNA reads as TGTGCCAGTCTCAGGGAAGGAGACACCGGGGAGCTGTTTTTT. This translates into CASLREGDTGELFF.

In the case of this clone: In the same sample, other DNA sequences code for this CDR3. The chain recombines TRBV5-1 with TRBJ2-7; D not certain. The CDR3 covers 12 residues. Per the germline V gene, CDR1 is SGHRS and CDR2 is YFSETQ. V was pared by 0 bases and J by 4 bases, with 5 bases between. Here the CDR3 DNA reads TGCGCCAGCAGCTTGGGAGATTACGAGCAGTACTTC. Translated, it gives CASSLGDYEQYF.

In the case of this clone: The sample has other DNA sequences that encode this CDR3 too. The V gene is TRBV6-5, the J gene TRBJ2-1, with 9 bases matching TRBD1. Trimming removed 2 bases from V and 6 bases from J; junction bases left unmatched: 2. Germline values: CDR1 MNHEY, CDR2 SVGAGI. This CDR3 spans 14 amino acids. The CDR3 DNA follows: TGTGCCAGCAGTTACCGGGGACAGGGCAATGAGCAGTTCTTC. Translated, it gives CASSYRGQGNEQFF.

The gene calls are TRBV10-3 and TRBJ1-2; no clear D. Germline CDR1 reads ENHRY; CDR2 reads SYGVKD. The V and J ends lost 10 bases and 6 bases respectively, with 18 bases between them. The CDR3 runs to 13 residues. CDR3 amino acids: CATDGGILDGYTF. In DNA, the CDR3 is TGTGCCACCGACGGAGGTATCCTTGATGGCTACACCTTC.

In DNA form, the CDR3 reads TGTGCCAGCAGAGGATTGATCAGGATCGAGCAGTACTTC. Protein: CASRGLIRIEQYF. The chain combines TRBV2 with TRBJ2-7; D unresolved. CDR3 length: 13 amino acids. The V gene lost 6 bases and the J gene lost 6 bases, with 15 bases spanning the gap. Per the germline V gene, CDR1 is SNHLY and CDR2 is FYNNEI.

The chain is built from TRBV4-3 and TRBJ1-2; D uncertain. V dropped 1 base and J dropped 4 bases, with 16 bases sitting between them. Germline V gene lookup returns CDR1 LGHNA and CDR2 YSLEER. This CDR3 has 16 residues. This CDR3 is CASSQASPKEGYGYTF. The CDR3 bases are TGCGCCAGCAGCCAAGCATCGCCAAAGGAGGGCTATGGCTACACCTTC.

This sequence joins TRBV7-9 and TRBJ1-6; 7 bases are shared with TRBD1. The germline V gene has CDR1 SEHNR and CDR2 FQNEAQ (reference sequence). CDR3 length equals 15 residues. V was pared by 5 bases and J by 12 bases, with 13 bases of the junction left unmatched. CDR3 DNA: TGTGCCAGCAGCATAGGGACAGTGGGTAGGGAACCCCTCCACTTT. It yields the protein CASSIGTVGREPLHF.

The rearrangement links TRBV21-1 to TRBJ2-7; the tabulated D call, TRBD1, remains unverified against the DNA. TRBV21-1 counts as a pseudogene. This CDR3 has 15 amino acids. The CDR3 loop reads CASSNLGDTLYEQYF. In DNA, the CDR3 is TGTGCCAGCAGTAACCTGGGGGACACCCTCTACGAGCAGTACTTC.

The V call is TRBV5-1, the J call TRBJ2-7, with D perhaps assigned TRBD1 or TRBD2 (5 bases each). Trimming pared 7 bases from V and 4 bases from J, leaving 18 bases between. Germline V gene lookup returns CDR1 SGHRS and CDR2 YFSETQ. The CDR3 runs to 14 residues. DNA of the CDR3: TGCGCCAGCTCTCTCCGGGACGGATTATACGAGCAGTACTTC. Its protein product is CASSLRDGLYEQYF.